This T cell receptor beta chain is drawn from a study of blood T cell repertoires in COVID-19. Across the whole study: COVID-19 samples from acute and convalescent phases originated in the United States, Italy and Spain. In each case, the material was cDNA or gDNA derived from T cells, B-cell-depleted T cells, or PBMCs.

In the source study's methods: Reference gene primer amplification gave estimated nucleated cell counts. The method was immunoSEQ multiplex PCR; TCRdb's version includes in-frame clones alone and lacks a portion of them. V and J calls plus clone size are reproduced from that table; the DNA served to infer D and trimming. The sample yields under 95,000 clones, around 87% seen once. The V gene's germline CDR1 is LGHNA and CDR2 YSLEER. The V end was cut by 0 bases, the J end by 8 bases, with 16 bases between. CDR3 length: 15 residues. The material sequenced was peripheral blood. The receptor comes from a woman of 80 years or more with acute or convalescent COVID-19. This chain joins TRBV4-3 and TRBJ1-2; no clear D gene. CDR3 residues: CASSQDGWATRGYTF. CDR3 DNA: TGCGCCAGCAGCCAAGATGGGTGGGCTACGAGAGGCTACACCTTC.